This TCR beta chain was documented in a study of cytomegalovirus exposure and HLA in healthy donors. General study points: Earlier analysis looked at TCR beta V segments, and most were productive about 87% or about 30% of the time. Excluded were some V segments that proved indistinguishable, including TRBV6-2 and TRBV6-3.

13 Jbeta primers and 60 Vbeta primers were used for the PCR. The method was immunoSEQ multiplex PCR; TCRdb's version includes in-frame clones alone and lacks a portion of them. The top ten clones hold about 2.2% of a sample with some 180,000 clones, 85% of them seen once. Germline lookup yields CDR1 LGHNA and CDR2 YNFKEQ. Trimming left V 0 bases short and J 12 bases short, with 21 bases between. CDR3 size: 16 residues. Points on this clone: Its antigen is not identified.

This TCR came from a woman in her forties or fifties in good health and CMV-seronegative. The chain recombines TRBV4-2 with TRBJ2-1, with D possibly being TRBD2 (5 bases). Sequencing input: PBMCs. The CDR3: CASSQEGGSQRVRQFF. CDR3 coding DNA: TGTGCCAGCAGCCAAGAAGGCGGATCTCAGAGGGTTAGGCAGTTCTTC.